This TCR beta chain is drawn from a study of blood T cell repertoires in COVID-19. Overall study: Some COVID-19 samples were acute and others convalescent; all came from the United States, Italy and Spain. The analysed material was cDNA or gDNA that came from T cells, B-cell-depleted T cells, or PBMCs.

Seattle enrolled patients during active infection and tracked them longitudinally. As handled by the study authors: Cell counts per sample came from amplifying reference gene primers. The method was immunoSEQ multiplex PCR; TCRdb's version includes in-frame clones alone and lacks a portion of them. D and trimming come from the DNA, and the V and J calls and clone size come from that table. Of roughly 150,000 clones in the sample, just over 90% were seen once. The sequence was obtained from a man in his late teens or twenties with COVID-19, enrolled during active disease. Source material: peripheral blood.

The CDR3 is CAISPTHRTGDSPLHF. The CDR3 bases are TGTGCCATCAGCCCAACCCATAGGACAGGGGATTCACCCCTCCACTTT. The chain joins TRBV10-3 to TRBJ1-6; TRBD1 agrees at 9 bases. Germline assignment: CDR1 ENHRY and CDR2 SYGVKD. With V trimmed by 6 bases and J by 8 bases, 11 bases remained unmatched. This CDR3 is built from 16 residues.